The 14 T cell receptor beta chains reported below all come from one sample, sequenced in a study of T-cell reconstitution after alpha-beta-depleted transplantation in children (dated by TCRdb to 2016 to 2017). Receptor libraries were prepared by PCR. Sequencing instrument: Illumina HiSeq 2500. Molecular barcoding was employed in the preparation of TCR libraries, with unique molecular identifiers being used to normalize TCRbeta repertoire quantification. TCRdb cleaned the public reads at Q25 with fastp, built clones with MiXCR and kept in-frame beta chains. When rows share a CDR3 protein, they turn into one entry using the most common DNA and genes. Counted in this sample were 450,000 to 600,000 distinct CDR3 sequences; roughly 33% of them appeared once. 2% to 3% of the sample goes to the ten largest clones. The input for sequencing was PBMCs from the stem cell graft donor, taken from the stem cell graft. These receptors originate from a human donor who donated a stem cell graft to a child with aplastic anemia.

This clonotype was picked up one time. The chain combines TRBV18 with TRBJ2-1; the match to TRBD2 covers 11 bases. Germline CDR1 is KGHSH and CDR2 is LQKENI. The CDR3 totals 15 residues. V lost 5 bases, J lost 4 bases, and 4 bases stayed unmatched. CDR3 amino acids: CASSALAGAYNEQFF. CDR3 nucleotide sequence: TGTGCCAGCTCAGCACTAGCGGGAGCTTACAATGAGCAGTTCTTC.

The gene calls are TRBV7-2 and TRBJ2-7; TRBD1 is a possible D gene (5 bases). Trimming shortened V by 0 bases and J by 2 bases, and 8 bases separated the two germline ends. The CDR3 contains 14 residues. From germline, CDR1 is SGHTA and CDR2 FQGNSA. Here the CDR3 DNA reads TGTGCCAGCAGCTTAGCGGGGCCCACCTACGAGCAGTACTTC. This translates into CASSLAGPTYEQYF.

The CDR3 spells CASSQGRSGKSQYF. Written as DNA, the CDR3 is TGCGCCAGCAGCCAAGGTCGCAGCGGGAAATCGCAGTATTTT. The chain joins TRBV4-3 to TRBJ2-3, with TRBD2 matching over 7 bases. This CDR3 has 14 amino acids. V trimming: 1 base; J trimming: 10 bases; junction bases outside the gene matches: 8. CDR1 is LGHNA, CDR2 YSLEER, per germline.

The V gene is TRBV12-3 or TRBV12-4, the J gene TRBJ2-2; D not certain. Trimming removed 8 bases at V and 6 bases at J, with 7 bases between. The CDR3 spans 11 residues. CDR3 in amino acids: CASLVAGELFF. CDR3 coding DNA: TGTGCCAGCTTAGTCGCCGGGGAGCTGTTTTTT.

V is TRBV7-2 and J is TRBJ1-6, with D hard to call. This CDR3 is 12 amino acids long. V lost 3 bases and J lost 10, with 7 bases in between. Per germline, CDR1 SGHTA and CDR2 FQGNSA. For the CDR3, the DNA is TGTGCCAGCAGCTTGTTGGGATCACCCCTCCACTTT. As protein: CASSLLGSPLHF. Full variable domain (outside the CDR3, taken from reference TRBV7-2 and TRBJ1-6): GAGVSQSPSNKVTEKGKDVELRCDPISGHTALYWYRQSLGQGLEFLIYFQGNSAPDKSGLPSDRFSAERTGGSVSTLTIQRTQQEDSAVYLCASSLLGSPLHFGNGTRLTVT.

The chain couples TRBV4-2 to TRBJ2-5; no clear D. Germline CDR1 reads LGHNA; CDR2 reads YNFKEQ. Trimming stripped 3 bases from V and 3 bases from J, with 8 bases between. The CDR3 loop spans 13 amino acids. CDR3 sequence: CASSQTDEETQYF. CDR3 DNA: TGTGCCAGCAGCCAGACGGATGAAGAGACCCAGTACTTC.

The V and J genes are TRBV29-1 and TRBJ2-6; D remains unclear. The CDR3 runs 12 residues. Germline CDR1 SQVTM, CDR2 ANQGSEA. Between the trimmed V and J ends, which lost 7 bases and 5 bases, there was a span of 9 bases. CDR3 sequence (DNA): TGCAGCGCCGAGTTATGGGCCAACGTCCTGACTTTC. Its translation is CSAELWANVLTF.

V and J are TRBV29-1 and TRBJ2-2, with 7 positions matching TRBD1. The germline V gene encodes CDR1 SQVTM and CDR2 ANQGSEA. This CDR3 has 16 residues. V gave up 1 base and J gave up 1 base; unmatched junction bases: 6. In nucleotides, the CDR3 is TGCAGCGTTGAAGTGCCAGGGGGATTGAACACCGGGGAGCTGTTTTTT. It codes for CSVEVPGGLNTGELFF.

The V call is TRBV4-2, the J call TRBJ2-3; 13 nucleotides agree with TRBD2. Germline CDR1 reads LGHNA; CDR2 reads YNFKEQ. This CDR3 has 17 residues. The ends lost 2 bases at V and 5 bases at J; junction bases unmatched: 7. This CDR3 is CASSQIGLAGVVDTQYF. The CDR3 DNA follows: TGTGCCAGCAGCCAAATCGGACTAGCGGGAGTTGTAGATACGCAGTATTTT.

A few counts support this clonotype. The J gene is TRBJ1-2, the V gene TRBV5-1, with D uncertain. Germline loops: CDR1 SGHRS, CDR2 YFSETQ. This CDR3 has 12 residues. With 0 bases removed from V and 8 bases from J, the gap between germline ends came to 8 bases. This CDR3 reads CASSLGSQGYTF. The CDR3 DNA sequence: TGCGCCAGCAGCTTGGGCTCTCAGGGCTACACCTTC.

V is TRBV29-1 and J is TRBJ2-1; 10 bases are shared with TRBD1. The CDR3 is 14 amino acids. CDR1 and CDR2 (germline): SQVTM, ANQGSEA. V shed 7 bases, J shed 2 bases, and the junction held 5 bases outside the gene matches. CDR3 in DNA: TGCAGCGGGGGACAGGGGACCGCCTACAATGAGCAGTTCTTC. It translates to CSGGQGTAYNEQFF.

The V and J genes are TRBV6-2 or TRBV6-3 and TRBJ2-7; 8 nucleotides align to TRBD2. The V and J ends lost 0 bases and 4 bases, in that order; junction bases with no gene match: 5. The CDR3 spans 15 residues. CDR1 is MNHEY, CDR2 SVGEGT, per germline. CDR3 coding DNA: TGTGCCAGCAGTTACTCGAGCGGGAGCCAGTACGAGCAGTACTTC. This gives the protein CASSYSSGSQYEQYF.

This rearrangement joins TRBV7-2 to TRBJ2-3; 11 nucleotides line up with TRBD2. Trimming took 7 bases from V and 6 from J; bases not matched to a gene: 6. This CDR3 region has 14 residues. CDR1 is SGHTA and CDR2 is FQGNSA in the germline V gene. The CDR3 nucleotides read TGTGCCAGCACGACTAGCGGGGCCCCGGATACGCAGTATTTT. Protein: CASTTSGAPDTQYF.

J is TRBJ2-1 and V is TRBV11-2; 7 bases agree with TRBD2. The CDR3 consists of 16 residues. V lost 4 bases to trimming and J lost 4 bases; unmatched junction nucleotides: 10. In germline, CDR1 is SGHAT, CDR2 FQNNGV. CDR3: CASSSNRDYWYNEQFF. DNA of the CDR3: TGTGCCAGCAGCTCTAACCGGGACTACTGGTACAATGAGCAGTTCTTC.